The clone carrying this T cell receptor beta chain has more than one count but fewer than ten. The data were obtained in a study of T cells in localized non-small cell lung cancer. The germline V and J ends were trimmed by 6 bases and 6 bases, with 14 bases remaining between them. The germline V gene encodes CDR1 MNHNY and CDR2 SVGAGI (reference sequence). This CDR3 contains 14 residues. Clones were read by immunoSEQ multiplex PCR, and TCRdb kept only the in-frame ones, dropping some. The table lists roughly 72,000 clones, approximately 87% of them singletons. This sequence originates from a male donor older than 55 with stage III squamous cell lung carcinoma. The V and J genes are TRBV6-6 and TRBJ2-2; D gene ambiguous. Source: peripheral blood, taken before any cancer treatment. The CDR3 sequence is CASSLNRDAGELFF. CDR3 DNA: TGTGCCAGCAGCCTTAATAGGGATGCCGGGGAGCTGTTTTTT.